This T cell receptor (beta chain) comes out of a study of blood T cell repertoires in COVID-19. The repertoire was sequenced with immunoSEQ multiplex PCR; TCRdb's copy has only in-frame clones and lacks some. The sample has 400,000 to 500,000 clones, 70% to 90% seen once. The TCR comes from a woman in her 30s with active or convalescent COVID-19. Sample: peripheral blood.

This chain's CDR3 is CSASPDYEQFF. The CDR3, as DNA: TGCAGTGCTAGCCCAGATTATGAGCAGTTCTTC. The rearrangement uses TRBV20-1 and TRBJ2-1; the D is unclear. This CDR3 region has 11 residues. CDR1 is DFQATT, CDR2 SNEGSKA, per germline (reference sequence). The V end lost 3 bases, the J end lost 8 bases, and 8 bases lay between the germline ends.